This entry describes one T cell receptor beta chain. This entry comes from a study of blood T cell repertoires in COVID-19. Background on the study: Acute-phase and convalescent COVID-19 samples originated in the United States, Italy and Spain. T cells, B-cell-depleted T cells, or PBMCs supplied cDNA or gDNA.

Methods used by the authors: Amplification of reference gene primers was used by the study to estimate nucleated cell counts. Sequencing used immunoSEQ multiplex PCR; TCRdb keeps in-frame clones, though not all of them. The V and J calls and clone size come from that table; D and trimming were worked out from the DNA. The sample lists around 120,000 clones; about 80% were seen once. The sample comprised peripheral blood. The receptor's source is a man aged 35 to 55 with active or convalescent COVID-19.

The DNA for the CDR3 is TGTGCCAGCAGCTCCCCCGGGACAGGGGAAGACGAGCAGTACTTC. Translation gives CASSSPGTGEDEQYF. The gene calls are TRBV6-6 and TRBJ2-7; the match to TRBD1 covers 10 bases. Germline CDR1 and CDR2: MNHNY and SVGAGI (reference sequence). The CDR3 is made up of 15 amino acids. The junction had 10 bases not matched to a gene; V was cut back by 6 bases and J by 5 bases.